This TCR beta chain was recovered during a study of shared T cell receptors in the human thymus. TCRdb's table, derived via immunoSEQ multiplex PCR, lists solely in-frame clones and lacks some. Counted here are almost 550,000 clones, around 78% occurring once; the ten biggest clones make up approximately 0.013%. V shed 2 bases and J 2 bases; nucleotides not matched to a gene: 8. The CDR3 length is 16 residues. CDR1 and CDR2 from the germline V gene are MDHEN and SYDVKM. These data were also reused for a study on human thymus T cells. That paper notes: Resections removed during corrective heart surgery provided the thymus tissue used.

Sequenced sample: thymocytes. The V call is TRBV28, the J call TRBJ2-7; 8 bases fit TRBD1. This receptor was identified in a boy under two years old with a congenital heart defect. The CDR3 loop is CASSLGRGHSPYEQYF. CDR3 bases: TGTGCCAGCAGTTTAGGCAGGGGGCATAGCCCCTACGAGCAGTACTTC.